Presented here are 5 T cell receptor beta chains from one specimen sequenced in a study of T-cell memory formation after mild COVID-19. TCRdb ran MiXCR on the 5' RACE reads and lists one entry per CDR3 protein. Counted here are more than 150,000 distinct CDR3 sequences, about 20% occurring once; the ten biggest clones make up 20% to 25%. Source material: PBMCs or a T cell subset sorted from them (not recorded which). All receptors come from an adult woman who had mild COVID-19 (a few samples of this study predate the infection). Cell type and time point are not known.

The V and J genes are TRBV28 and TRBJ1-2; the match to TRBD1 covers 7 bases. V was pared by 5 bases and J by 2 bases, with 5 bases of the junction left unmatched. The CDR3 consists of 14 residues. Germline V lookup: CDR1 MDHEN, CDR2 SYDVKM. The CDR3 sequence is CASSKTGTNYGYTF. Here the CDR3 DNA reads TGTGCCAGCAGTAAGACAGGGACCAACTATGGCTACACCTTC.

This clonotype qualifies as medium-sized (0.01 to 0.1%). The V call is TRBV5-4, the J call TRBJ2-1; possible D gene TRBD1, 5 bases. The length of the CDR3 is 14 residues. The V end lost 7 bases, the J end lost 2 bases, and 13 bases lay between the germline ends. Germline-derived CDR1 and CDR2 are SGHNT and YYREEE (reference sequence). CDR3 coding DNA: TGTGCCAGCTTAAAACAGGAGACCTACAATGAGCAGTTCTTC. Translation: CASLKQETYNEQFF. The full variable domain, rest sourced from reference TRBV5-4 and TRBJ2-1, is ETGVTQSPTHLIKTRGQQVTLRCSSQSGHNTVSWYQQALGQGPQFIFQYYREEENGRGNFPPRFSGLQFPNYSSELNVNALELDDSALYLCASLKQETYNEQFFGPGTRLTVL.

This clonotype showed up many times. J is TRBJ2-6 and V is TRBV23-1; D remains unclear. TRBV23-1 is recorded as an ORF, its role being uncertain. The V and J ends lost 2 bases and 0 bases respectively, with 20 bases between them. This CDR3 contains 20 residues. For the CDR3, the DNA is TGCGCCAGCAGTCAACTCAAAGGGCACCGGCGATGCTCTGGGGCCAACGTCCTGACTTTC. Amino acids: CASSQLKGHRRCSGANVLTF.

This clonotype was detected a few times. The rearrangement links TRBV30 to TRBJ2-7; TRBD2 might be the D (6 bases). CDR3 size: 13 residues. The germline gives CDR1 GTSNPN, CDR2 SVGIG (reference sequence). The V end lost 4 bases, the J end lost 3 bases, and 13 bases lay between the germline ends. CDR3 nucleotides: TGTGCCTGGACAGGCGGGATAGGCTACGAGCAGTACTTC. Its translation is CAWTGGIGYEQYF.

This clonotype was detected only a few times. V gene TRBV19 combines with J gene TRBJ2-7; no reliable D call. CDR3 length equals 13 residues. Germline V gives CDR1 LNHDA, CDR2 SQIVND (reference sequence). Trimming took 9 bases from V and 4 from J, leaving 16 bases between them. In nucleotides, the CDR3 is TGTGCCAGCAAACCTCATGGGGTTTACGAGCAGTACTTC. Translating gives CASKPHGVYEQYF.